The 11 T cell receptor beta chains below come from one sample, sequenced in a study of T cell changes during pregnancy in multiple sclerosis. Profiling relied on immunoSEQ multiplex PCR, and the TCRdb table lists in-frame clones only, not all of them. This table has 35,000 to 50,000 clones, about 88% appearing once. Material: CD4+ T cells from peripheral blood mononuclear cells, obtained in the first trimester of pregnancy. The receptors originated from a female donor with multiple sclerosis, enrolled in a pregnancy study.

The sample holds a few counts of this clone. The CDR3 loop reads CASSLDSGQKLFF. In DNA form, the CDR3 reads TGTGCCAGCAGCTTAGATTCAGGGCAAAAACTGTTTTTT. This chain connects TRBV7-6 to TRBJ1-4; the D gene is possibly TRBD1 (5 bases). Germline V gives CDR1 SGHVS, CDR2 FNYEAQ. The CDR3 spans 13 residues. V shed 1 base and J shed 9 bases, with 9 bases lying between them.

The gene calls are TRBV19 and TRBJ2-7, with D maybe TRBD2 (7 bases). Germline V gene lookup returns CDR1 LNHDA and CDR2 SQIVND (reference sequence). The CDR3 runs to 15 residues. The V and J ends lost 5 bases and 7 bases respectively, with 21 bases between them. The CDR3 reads CASSRRELPRGEQYF. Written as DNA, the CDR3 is TGTGCCAGTAGTCGGCGGGAGCTCCCCAGGGGTGAGCAGTACTTC.

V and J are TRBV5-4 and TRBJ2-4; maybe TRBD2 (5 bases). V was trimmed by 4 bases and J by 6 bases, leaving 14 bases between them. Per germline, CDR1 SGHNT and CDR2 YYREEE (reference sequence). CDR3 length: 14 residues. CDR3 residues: CASSPERTRNIQYF. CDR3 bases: TGTGCCAGCAGCCCGGAGCGGACGAGAAACATTCAGTACTTC.

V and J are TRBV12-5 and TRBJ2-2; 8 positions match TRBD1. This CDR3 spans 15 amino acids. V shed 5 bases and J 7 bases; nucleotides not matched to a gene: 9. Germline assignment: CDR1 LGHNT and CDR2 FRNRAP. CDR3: CASGASGGFGGELFF. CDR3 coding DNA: TGTGCTAGTGGTGCGTCAGGGGGCTTTGGCGGGGAGCTGTTTTTT. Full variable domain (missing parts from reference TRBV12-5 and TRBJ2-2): DARVTQTPRHKVTEMGQEVTMRCQPILGHNTVFWYRQTMMQGLELLAYFRNRAPLDDSGMPKDRFSAEMPDATLATLKIQPSEPRDSAVYFCASGASGGFGGELFFGEGSRLTVL.

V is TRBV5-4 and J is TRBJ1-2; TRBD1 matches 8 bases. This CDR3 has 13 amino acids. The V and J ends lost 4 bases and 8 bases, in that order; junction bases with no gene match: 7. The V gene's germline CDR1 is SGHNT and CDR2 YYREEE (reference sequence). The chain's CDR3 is CASSLRGPGGYTF. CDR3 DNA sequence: TGTGCCAGCAGCCTCAGGGGGCCGGGAGGCTACACCTTC.

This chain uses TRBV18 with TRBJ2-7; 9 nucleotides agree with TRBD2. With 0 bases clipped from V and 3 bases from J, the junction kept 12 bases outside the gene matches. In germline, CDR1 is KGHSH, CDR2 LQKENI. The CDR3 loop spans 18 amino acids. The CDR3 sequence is CASSPPMLAGRPYYEQYF. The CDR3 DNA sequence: TGTGCCAGCTCACCACCGATGCTAGCGGGGAGGCCCTACTACGAGCAGTACTTC. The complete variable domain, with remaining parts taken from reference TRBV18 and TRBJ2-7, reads NAGVMQNPRHLVRRRGQEARLRCSPMKGHSHVYWYRQLPEEGLKFMVYLQKENIIDESGMPKERFSAEFPKEGPSILRIQQVVRGDSAAYFCASSPPMLAGRPYYEQYFGPGTRLTVT.

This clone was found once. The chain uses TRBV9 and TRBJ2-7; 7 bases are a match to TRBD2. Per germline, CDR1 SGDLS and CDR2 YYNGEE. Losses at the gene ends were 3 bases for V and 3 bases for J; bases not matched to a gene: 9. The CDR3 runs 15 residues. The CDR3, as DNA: TGTGCCAGCAGCGAGGCGGCGGGAGCCTACTACGAGCAGTACTTC. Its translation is CASSEAAGAYYEQYF.

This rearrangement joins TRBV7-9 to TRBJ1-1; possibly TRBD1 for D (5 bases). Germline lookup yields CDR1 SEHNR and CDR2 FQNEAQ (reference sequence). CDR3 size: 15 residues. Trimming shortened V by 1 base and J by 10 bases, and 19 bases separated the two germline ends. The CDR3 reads CASSLGRGTSFAAFF. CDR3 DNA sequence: TGTGCCAGCAGCTTAGGGCGGGGGACGAGCTTTGCAGCTTTCTTT. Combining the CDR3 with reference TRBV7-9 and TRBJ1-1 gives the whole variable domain DTGVSQNPRHKITKRGQNVTFRCDPISEHNRLYWYRQTLGQGPEFLTYFQNEAQLEKSRLLSDRFSAERPKGSFSTLEIQRTEQGDSAMYLCASSLGRGTSFAAFFGQGTRLTVV.

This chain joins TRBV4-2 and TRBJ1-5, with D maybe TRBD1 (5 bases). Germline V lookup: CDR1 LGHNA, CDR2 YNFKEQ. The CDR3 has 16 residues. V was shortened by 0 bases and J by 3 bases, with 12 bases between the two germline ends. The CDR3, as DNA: TGTGCCAGCAGCCAAGATCGTGACAGCTACAATCAGCCCCAGCATTTT. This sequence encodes CASSQDRDSYNQPQHF.

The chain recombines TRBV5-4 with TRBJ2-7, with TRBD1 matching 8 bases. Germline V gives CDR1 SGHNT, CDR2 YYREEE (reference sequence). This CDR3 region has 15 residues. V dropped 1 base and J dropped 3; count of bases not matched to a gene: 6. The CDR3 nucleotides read TGTGCCAGCAGCTTGAAGGGACAGGAGGGCTACGAGCAGTACTTC. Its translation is CASSLKGQEGYEQYF.

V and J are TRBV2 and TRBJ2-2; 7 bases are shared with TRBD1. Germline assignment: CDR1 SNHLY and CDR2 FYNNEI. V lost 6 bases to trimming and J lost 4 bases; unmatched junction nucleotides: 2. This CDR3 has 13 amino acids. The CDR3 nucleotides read TGTGCCAGCAGGGGACAGCTCACCGGGGAGCTGTTTTTT. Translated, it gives CASRGQLTGELFF.